This T cell receptor beta chain stems from a study of blood T cells in healthy people across ages. This clonotype was seen a few times. Its target is not known. Whole-study results and caveats: Estimates drawn from one million T cells were deemed to understate diversity.

A J-beta primer mix and a sample-barcoded 5' primer were used in a second PCR of about 6 to 12 cycles. TCRdb called the 5' RACE reads again in MiXCR, with one record for every CDR3 protein. The data contain 750,000 to 950,000 distinct CDR3 sequences, roughly 25% of them singletons. Germline CDR1 and CDR2: MNHNS and SASEGT. Trimming pared 6 bases from V and 5 bases from J, leaving 8 bases between. The CDR3 is made up of 13 amino acids. The sample was also reused in another study, on T cells of mothers and their children.

Sequencing was done on a sample of blood. The receptor was derived from a boy between 10 and 17 years old in good health. The genes are TRBV6-1 and TRBJ1-6, with D maybe TRBD1 (5 bases). In DNA, the CDR3 is TGTGCCAGCAGACAGGTAGATAATTCACCCCTCCACTTT. Protein sequence: CASRQVDNSPLHF.